This T cell receptor beta chain was recovered during a study of blood T cell dynamics during melanoma immunotherapy. Study-wide results and caveats: Cell-free DNA CDR3 sequences most resembled the immune-effector CD8+ subset, which was also most clonal.

Trimming took off 4 bases at V and 5 bases at J, with 12 bases between the two ends. The CDR3 sequence is 13 residues long. Per germline, CDR1 PRHDT and CDR2 FYEKMQ (reference sequence). Note on this clone: The antigen remains undetermined.

Using immunoSEQ multiplex PCR, the repertoire was profiled, and TCRdb retains in-frame clones only, with some absent. The data hold roughly 2,000 clones, with around 82% observed a single time. Stated time point: week 3, after first cycle of checkpoint inhibitor. TIE cells were CD3+ CD4- CD8+ CD45RA- CD45RO-high CD27- CCR7- memory T cells. The sample was CD8+ T cells from blood, taken from a patient treated with checkpoint blockade. The TCR originated in a human donor with melanoma. The rearrangement uses TRBV13 and TRBJ2-7; D gene uncertain. The CDR3 sequence: CASSSKNLHEQYF. The CDR3 DNA sequence: TGTGCCAGCAGCTCCAAAAATTTGCACGAGCAGTACTTC. The variable domain in full, completed from reference TRBV13 and TRBJ2-7, reads AAGVIQSPRHLIKEKRETATLKCYPIPRHDTVYWYQQGPGQDPQFLISFYEKMQSDKGSIPDRFSAQQFSDYHSELNMSSLELGDSALYFCASSSKNLHEQYFGPGTRLTVT.